The following is a TCR beta chain sequence with its context. Its cognate antigen is unknown. Molecular barcoding with unique molecular identifiers was used for the TCRbeta library. MiXCR, applied by TCRdb to the PCR reads, yields one record per CDR3 protein. This table has about a million distinct CDR3 sequences, around 30% appearing once. This entry is derived from a study of T-cell reconstitution after alpha-beta-depleted transplantation in children. Whole-study results and caveats: About two months after transplant, alpha-beta T cells reportedly came from several hundred expanded graft clones.

The germline CDR1 and CDR2 sequences are MNHEY and SMNVEV (reference sequence). Trimming removed 6 bases from V and 7 bases from J; junction bases left unmatched: 7. This CDR3 is 13 amino acids long. The specimen was PBMCs, mostly from graft donor cells, collected 360 days after TCRalphabeta/CD19-depleted stem cell transplant. V gene TRBV27 combines with J gene TRBJ1-2; 8 bases fit TRBD1. The receptor's source is a boy less than two years old who had a stem cell transplant for SCID, so the T cells may come from the graft donor. The CDR3 region is CASRSRGHAGYTF. CDR3 sequence (DNA): TGTGCCAGCAGGAGCAGGGGGCACGCTGGCTACACCTTC.